Listed below are T cell receptor beta chains from one sample, sequenced in a study of cytomegalovirus exposure and HLA in healthy donors. The repertoire was sequenced with immunoSEQ multiplex PCR; TCRdb's copy has only in-frame clones and lacks some. The top ten clones hold under 2% of a sample with 130,000 or so clones, about three quarters of them seen once. Specimen: PBMCs. Source of these receptors: a female donor in good health and CMV-seropositive. Both conserved end residues are part of each CDR3. D genes are given only for firm matches. Rows give clone size only sometimes, using once, few, many, or a class for an expanded clone.

CASSSGQGYEQYF,TGTGCCAGCAGCTCCGGACAGGGGTACGAGCAGTACTTC,NA,TRBD1,TRBV5-4,TRBJ2-7
CASSIEGASGNTIYF,TGTGCCAGTAGTATCGAGGGAGCCTCTGGAAACACCATATATTTT,NA,NA,TRBV19,TRBJ1-3
CASSTTSGGDNEQFF,TGTGCCAGCAGCACCACTAGCGGGGGGGACAATGAGCAGTTCTTC,NA,TRBD2,TRBV7-6,TRBJ2-1
CASSVTGIGGYTF,TGTGCCAGCAGTGTTACAGGGATCGGGGGCTACACCTTC,once,NA,TRBV28,TRBJ1-2
CASSTTGTGAVGETQYF,TGTGCCAGTAGTACCACCGGGACAGGGGCGGTAGGGGAGACCCAGTACTTC,NA,TRBD1,TRBV19,TRBJ2-5
CASSLWGTGGIGLREQFF,TGCGCCAGCAGCTTGTGGGGGACAGGGGGCATTGGACTACGCGAGCAGTTCTTC,once,TRBD1,TRBV5-1,TRBJ2-1
CASRGLTNTGELFF,TGCGCCAGCAGAGGACTTACGAACACCGGGGAGCTGTTTTTT,NA,NA,TRBV5-1,TRBJ2-2
CASSPGTGYGYTF,TGTGCCAGCAGCCCAGGGACAGGCTATGGCTACACCTTC,few,TRBD1,TRBV6-4,TRBJ1-2
CASSRSVQVYITYEQYF,TGTGCCAGCAGCAGATCAGTCCAGGTATACATCACCTACGAGCAGTACTTC,NA,NA,TRBV21-1,TRBJ2-7
CASSQTENTEAFF,TGTGCCAGCAGCCAGACAGAAAACACTGAAGCTTTCTTT,NA,NA,TRBV4-2,TRBJ1-1
CATAGLVGGNEQFF,TGTGCCACCGCGGGACTAGTGGGCGGGAATGAGCAGTTCTTC,NA,TRBD2,TRBV19,TRBJ2-1
CASSKARAYEQYF,TGTGCCAGCAGTAAGGCACGGGCCTACGAGCAGTACTTC,NA,NA,TRBV7-2,TRBJ2-7
CSSSLTNYEQYF,TGTTCCAGCAGCTTGACAAACTACGAGCAGTACTTC,NA,NA,TRBV7-9,TRBJ2-7
CASSLDPRSEQFF,TGTGCCAGCAGCTTAGACCCTAGGAGTGAGCAGTTCTTC,NA,NA,TRBV11-2,TRBJ2-1
CASSSPGSYNEQFF,TGCGCCAGCAGCTCGCCGGGGTCCTACAATGAGCAGTTCTTC,NA,NA,TRBV5-1,TRBJ2-1
CATRTGVNQPQHF,TGTGCCACAAGGACAGGGGTCAATCAGCCCCAGCATTTT,NA,TRBD1,TRBV28,TRBJ1-5
CAISDGQMNTEAFF,TGTGCCATCAGTGACGGACAGATGAACACTGAAGCTTTCTTT,NA,NA,TRBV10-3,TRBJ1-1
CASSYPGQNTEAFF,TGTGCCAGCAGTTATCCGGGACAGAACACTGAAGCTTTCTTT,NA,NA,TRBV7-2,TRBJ1-1
CASSLFPRSSQPQHF,TGTGCCAGCAGCTTGTTTCCCAGGTCGAGTCAGCCCCAGCATTTT,once,NA,TRBV5-6,TRBJ1-5
CASSQGTGNSKNEQYF,TGCGCCAGCAGCCAAGGGACAGGGAACTCAAAAAACGAGCAGTACTTC,few,TRBD1,TRBV4-1,TRBJ2-7